This T cell receptor beta chain was recorded in a study of shared clonotypes between healthy human individuals. General study points: An anticipated effect of sequencing depth on clonotype sharing among donors was recognized.

This clone was detected once. Its antigen is unidentified. Generated by immunoSEQ multiplex PCR, the TCRdb table keeps only in-frame clones and is missing some. The table includes 550,000 to 850,000 clones, around 77% detected once. Specimen: memory CD4+ T cells sorted from blood. Subset of the sample: CD45RA-negative fraction. The clonotype originates from a woman in her twenties or thirties in good health.

The CDR3 DNA sequence: TGTGCCACCAGCAGAGATCGTAGGACACGCCAAACCTCTGGAAACACCATATATTTT. Its protein product is CATSRDRRTRQTSGNTIYF. This chain links TRBV15 with TRBJ1-3, with a possible D match to TRBD1 (5 bases). The ends were cut back, 0 bases at V and 0 bases at J, with 18 bases in the middle. Germline V gives CDR1 LNHNV, CDR2 YYDKDF (reference sequence). This CDR3 has 19 amino acids.